This T cell receptor (beta chain) is from a study of glioma-infiltrating T cells. Study results and caveats: Gliomas, especially low-grade, showed above-expected tissue-blood divergence; non-neoplastic patients showed below. Very few CDR3 sequences were shared between tissue and blood.

Using RNA template, CDR3s of TCR alpha and beta were amplified with iRepertoire arm-PCR. Tissue mRNA or PBMC total RNA, about 90-400 ng, went into one-step reverse transcription and amplification. In TCRdb, the multiplex PCR reads were re-called with MiXCR into one record per CDR3 protein. The sample has about 89,000 distinct CDR3 sequences, about 23% seen once. CDR3 length: 14 residues. Germline lookup yields CDR1 DFQATT and CDR2 SNEGSKA (reference sequence). Germline trimming cut 5 bases from V and 6 bases from J; bases unmatched to any gene: 10. This clonotype was seen repeatedly, ten times or more. Its antigen is not known.

This sequence was found in a human donor with low-grade glioma or glioblastoma, undergoing nonglioma brain surgery, or in good health (not recorded which). The V and J genes are TRBV20-1 and TRBJ2-7; TRBD1 matches 10 bases. Material: glioma tissue, nonneoplastic brain tissue, or PBMCs (not recorded which). CDR3 residues: CSAALDRGLGEQYF. CDR3 nucleotide sequence: TGCAGTGCTGCCCTGGACAGGGGGTTGGGCGAGCAGTACTTC.